This T cell receptor beta chain was sequenced during a study of T cells after yellow fever vaccination (dated by TCRdb to between 2018 and 2020). About the full investigation: Libraries from fractions with low cell numbers were prepared with the SMART-Seq v4 Ultra Low Input RNA kit. The cohort comprised two healthy male donors, one aged 18 to 30 and one aged 30 to 40 years. Bulk TCR alpha and beta repertoires were sequenced longitudinally to track T-cell clones before and after primary and booster YFV17D yellow fever vaccination. Blood samples were taken at several timepoints before and after primary and secondary immunization, and bulk PBMC replicates and cell subsets were isolated. Findings and caveats that apply to the study as a whole: A small share of clonotypes was detected in both CD4 and CD8 compartments, with the overlap likely arising from convergent recombination. The secondary T-cell response was weaker than the primary response but faster, peaking on day 5 instead of day 15. The study included only two donors, which limits how far the findings can be generalized. After the booster, most clones that had expanded after primary vaccination were detected again (nearly 97% of CD4 and under 90% of CD8), suggesting broad maintenance of memory. FACS-sorted repertoires could contain abundant contaminating clonotypes from the bulk population, so computational filtering was required.

Sequenced using an Illumina NovaSeq 6000. Synthesis of TCR cDNA relied on 5'RACE template switching, a step that introduced a universal primer site along with unique molecular identifiers. Priming of cDNA synthesis was performed from both the TCR alpha and TCR beta constant segments. Two PCR steps were used to amplify libraries, with sample barcodes and sequencing adapters being added in the second step. Sequencing of the libraries was done on either Illumina HiSeq 2500 (2x100 bp) or NovaSeq (2x150 bp). On the authors' methods: MIGEC was used to demultiplex reads and collapse the reads into UMI consensus sequences, and MiXCR was used for V(D)J alignment. Using edgeR on replicate PBMC samples, clonotypes were called vaccine-responding if FDR was below 0.01 and the log2 fold change was above 5 up to day 15. CD4 or CD8 identity was assigned to each bulk clonotype according to whether the clonotype was present at higher abundance in the sequenced CD4 repertoire or the sequenced CD8 repertoire. TCRdb reanalyzed the raw reads on its own, using fastp at Q25 for trimming and MiXCR for clone calling, and kept in-frame beta chains. Rows are unified per CDR3 protein, each entry keeping the most common DNA and genes. It is TCRdb's table, rather than the study itself, that gives the V and J calls and clone size. The sample records 300,000 to 400,000 distinct CDR3 sequences, approximately 12% of which are singletons. Jointly, the top ten make up 3.3% of the sample.

The CDR3 covers 15 residues, taking in both the cysteine and the phenylalanine. Only the CDR3 region is kept as DNA, spanning 45 bases read in frame from base 1. V is trimmed back by 4 bases and J by 7 bases, and the junction contains 8 bases that no gene match accounts for. Looking up the germline V gene yields CDR1 SGHTA and CDR2 FQGTGA. Explained via the paper, the treatment or condition label denotes: live attenuated yellow fever vaccine strain. PBMCs were isolated from peripheral blood using a standard Ficoll-Paque protocol. Dynabeads CD4 and CD8 positive selection kits were used to isolate the CD4 and CD8 T-cell fractions. TriZol was used to extract RNA from bulk PBMCs, CD4 and CD8 fractions, and dextramer-positive and dextramer-negative fractions. This clonotype counts as medium-sized (0.01 to 0.1%). What this receptor recognizes is not known. No much larger clone exists at a distance of one base, and base qualities are not known.

Recombination joined TRBV7-3 with TRBJ2-2; the central 8 bases match TRBD2. The sequence was collected from a man aged 18 to 29 who received the YFV17D yellow fever vaccine. The sequenced sample was CD4+ T cells sorted from PBMCs, obtained 45 days after the yellow fever booster vaccination. The CDR3 has the sequence CASSSSRGGSGELFF. The nucleotide sequence reads TGTGCCAGCAGCTCCTCTCGGGGGGGAAGCGGGGAGCTGTTTTTT.